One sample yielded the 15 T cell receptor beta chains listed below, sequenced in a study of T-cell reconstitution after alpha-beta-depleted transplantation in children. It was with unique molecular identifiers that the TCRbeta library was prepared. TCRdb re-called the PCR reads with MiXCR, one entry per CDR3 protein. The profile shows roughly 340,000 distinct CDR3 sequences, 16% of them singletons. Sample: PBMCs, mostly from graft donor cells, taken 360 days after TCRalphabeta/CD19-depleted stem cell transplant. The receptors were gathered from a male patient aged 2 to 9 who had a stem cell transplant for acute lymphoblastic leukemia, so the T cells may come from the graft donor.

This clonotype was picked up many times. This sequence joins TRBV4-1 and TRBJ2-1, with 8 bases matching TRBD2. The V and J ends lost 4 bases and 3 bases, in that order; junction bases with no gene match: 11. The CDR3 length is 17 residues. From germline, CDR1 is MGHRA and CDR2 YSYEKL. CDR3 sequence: CASSPYPLAVGYNEQFF. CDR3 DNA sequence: TGCGCCAGCAGCCCCTACCCACTAGCGGTGGGCTACAATGAGCAGTTCTTC.

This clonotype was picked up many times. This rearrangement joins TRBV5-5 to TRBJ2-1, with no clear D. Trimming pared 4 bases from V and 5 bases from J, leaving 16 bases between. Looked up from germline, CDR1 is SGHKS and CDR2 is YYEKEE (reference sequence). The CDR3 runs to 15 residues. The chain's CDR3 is CASSPMATANNEQFF. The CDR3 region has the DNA TGTGCCAGCAGCCCGATGGCGACCGCCAACAATGAGCAGTTCTTC.

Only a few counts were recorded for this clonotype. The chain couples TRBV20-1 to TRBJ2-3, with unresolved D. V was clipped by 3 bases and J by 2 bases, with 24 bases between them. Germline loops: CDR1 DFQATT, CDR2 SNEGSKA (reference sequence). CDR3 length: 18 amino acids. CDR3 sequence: CSASETTLGFWDTDTQYF. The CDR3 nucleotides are TGCAGTGCTAGCGAAACAACCCTAGGCTTTTGGGACACAGATACGCAGTATTTT.

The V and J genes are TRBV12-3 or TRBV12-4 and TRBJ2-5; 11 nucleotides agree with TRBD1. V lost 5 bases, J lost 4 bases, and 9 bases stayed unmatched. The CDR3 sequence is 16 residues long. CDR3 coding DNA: TGTGCCAGCAGTCCACCCCAGGACAGGGGGCTAGAGACCCAGTACTTC. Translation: CASSPPQDRGLETQYF.

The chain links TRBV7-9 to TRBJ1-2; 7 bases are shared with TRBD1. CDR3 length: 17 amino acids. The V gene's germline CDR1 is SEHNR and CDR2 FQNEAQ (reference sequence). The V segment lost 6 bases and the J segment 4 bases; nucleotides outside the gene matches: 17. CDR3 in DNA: TGTGCCAGCAGACACGCTAGCCAACGGGACAGAGGCTATGGCTACACCTTC. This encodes CASRHASQRDRGYGYTF.

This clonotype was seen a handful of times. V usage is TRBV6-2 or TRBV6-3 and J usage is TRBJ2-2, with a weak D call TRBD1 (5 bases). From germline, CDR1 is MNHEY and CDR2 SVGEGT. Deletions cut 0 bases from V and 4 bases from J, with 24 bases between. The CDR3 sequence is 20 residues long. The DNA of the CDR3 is TGTGCCAGCAGTTACTCGTTGTTTAATCCTTCGGACCAGGGCACCGGGGAGCTGTTTTTT. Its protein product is CASSYSLFNPSDQGTGELFF.

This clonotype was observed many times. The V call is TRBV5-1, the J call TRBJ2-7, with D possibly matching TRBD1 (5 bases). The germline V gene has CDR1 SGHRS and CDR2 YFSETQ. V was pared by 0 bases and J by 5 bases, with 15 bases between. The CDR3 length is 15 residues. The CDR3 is CASSLASGKSNEQYF. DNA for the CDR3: TGCGCCAGCAGCTTGGCTTCAGGGAAATCAAACGAGCAGTACTTC.

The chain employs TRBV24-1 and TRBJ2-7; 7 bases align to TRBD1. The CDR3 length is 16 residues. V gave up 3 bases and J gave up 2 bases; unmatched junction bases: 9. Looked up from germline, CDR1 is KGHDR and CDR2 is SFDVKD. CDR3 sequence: CATSDPRTGYPYEQYF. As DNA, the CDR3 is TGTGCCACCAGTGATCCTCGGACAGGTTACCCCTACGAGCAGTACTTC.

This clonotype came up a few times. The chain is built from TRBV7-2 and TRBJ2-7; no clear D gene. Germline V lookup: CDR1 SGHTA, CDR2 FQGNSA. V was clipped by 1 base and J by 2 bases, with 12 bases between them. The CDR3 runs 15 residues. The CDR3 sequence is CASSLDGPRAYEQYF. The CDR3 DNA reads TGTGCCAGCAGCTTAGATGGGCCTAGGGCCTACGAGCAGTACTTC.

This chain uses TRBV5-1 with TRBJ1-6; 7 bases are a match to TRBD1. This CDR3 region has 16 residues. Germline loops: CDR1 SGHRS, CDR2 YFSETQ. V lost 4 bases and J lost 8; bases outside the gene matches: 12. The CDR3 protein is CASSPLTQGVDSPLHF. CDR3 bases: TGCGCCAGCAGCCCATTGACCCAGGGGGTTGATTCACCCCTCCACTTT.

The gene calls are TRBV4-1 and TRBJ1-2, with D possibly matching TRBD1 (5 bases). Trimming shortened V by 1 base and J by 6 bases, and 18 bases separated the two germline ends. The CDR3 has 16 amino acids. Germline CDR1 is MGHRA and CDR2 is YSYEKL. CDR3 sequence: CASSQGWDPKTDGYTF. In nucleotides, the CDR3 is TGCGCCAGCAGCCAAGGATGGGACCCTAAAACGGATGGCTACACCTTC.

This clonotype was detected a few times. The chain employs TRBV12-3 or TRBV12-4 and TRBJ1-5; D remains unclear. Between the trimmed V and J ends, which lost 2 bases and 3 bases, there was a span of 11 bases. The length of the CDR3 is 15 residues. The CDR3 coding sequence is TGTGCCAGCAGTTTAAAGGCAGGTTACAATCAGCCCCAGCATTTT. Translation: CASSLKAGYNQPQHF.

CDR3 in amino acids: CASSTGGLQETQYF. In DNA form, the CDR3 reads TGCGCCAGCTCGACAGGGGGCCTCCAAGAGACCCAGTACTTC. This sequence joins TRBV5-1 and TRBJ2-5, with 10 bases fitting TRBD1. The V segment lost 7 bases and the J segment 1 base; nucleotides outside the gene matches: 4. CDR3 length equals 14 residues. CDR1 is SGHRS, CDR2 YFSETQ, per germline.

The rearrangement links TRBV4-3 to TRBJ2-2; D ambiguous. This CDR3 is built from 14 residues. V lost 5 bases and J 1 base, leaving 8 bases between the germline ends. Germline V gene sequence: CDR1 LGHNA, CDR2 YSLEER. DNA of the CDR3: TGCGCCAGCAGCTTGGTAAAGAACACCGGGGAGCTGTTTTTT. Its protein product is CASSLVKNTGELFF.

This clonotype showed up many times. DNA of the CDR3: TGTGCCACCGAGTCTTTTGGGGAAGCTTTCTTT. Protein: CATESFGEAFF. This chain joins TRBV24-1 and TRBJ1-1; D is unresolved. Trimming shortened V by 9 bases and J by 8 bases, and 12 bases separated the two germline ends. This CDR3 comprises 11 residues. Per germline, CDR1 KGHDR and CDR2 SFDVKD.